This passage covers 17 T cell receptor beta chains from one sample sequenced in a study of cytomegalovirus exposure and HLA in healthy donors. 60 Vbeta and 13 Jbeta primers were used in PCR. Using immunoSEQ multiplex PCR, the repertoire was profiled, and TCRdb retains in-frame clones only, with some absent. The sample consists of under 200,000 clones, approximately 71% of them appearing once. The sequenced sample consisted of PBMCs. The origin of the receptors is a woman younger than 30 in good health and CMV-seropositive.

The V and J genes are TRBV5-6 and TRBJ1-1, with D unclear. Germline CDR1 reads SGHDT; CDR2 reads YYEEEE. Trimming removed 1 base at V and 11 bases at J, with 12 bases between. This CDR3 contains 12 residues. CDR3 region: CASSLRREIAFF. In DNA, the CDR3 is TGTGCCAGCAGCTTGCGAAGGGAGATTGCTTTCTTT.

The J gene is TRBJ2-1, the V gene TRBV2; 10 nucleotides agree with TRBD2. Germline CDR1 reads SNHLY; CDR2 reads FYNNEI. The CDR3 totals 15 residues. V gave up 6 bases and J gave up 8 bases; unmatched junction bases: 10. The DNA of the CDR3 is TGTGCCAGCAGGTACGCCGGGACTAGCGAGCATGAGCAGTTCTTC. Its protein is CASRYAGTSEHEQFF.

The genes are TRBV30 and TRBJ2-3; 7 nucleotides align to TRBD2. Germline V gene data show CDR1 as GTSNPN and CDR2 as SVGIG (reference sequence). V dropped 7 bases and J dropped 2; count of bases not matched to a gene: 9. The CDR3 runs to 14 residues. The CDR3 DNA reads as TGTGCCTCCACGGCGGGGGTTAACACAGATACGCAGTATTTT. Translation gives CASTAGVNTDTQYF.

The V gene is TRBV29-1, the J gene TRBJ1-2; possible D gene TRBD1, 5 bases. The CDR3 is 12 residues long. From germline, CDR1 is SQVTM and CDR2 ANQGSEA. Between the trimmed V and J ends, which lost 6 bases and 4 bases, there was a span of 12 bases. CDR3 DNA sequence: TGCAGCGTGAAGACAGTCAGCTATGGCTACACCTTC. Its protein is CSVKTVSYGYTF.

This chain joins TRBV29-1 and TRBJ2-1, with 15 positions matching TRBD2. The V gene's germline CDR1 is SQVTM and CDR2 ANQGSEA. With 0 bases clipped from V and 7 bases from J, the junction kept 16 bases outside the gene matches. CDR3 length: 20 residues. The CDR3 region is CSVEDIPGGTSGRRRNEQFF. Here the CDR3 DNA reads TGCAGCGTTGAAGATATCCCCGGCGGGACTAGCGGGAGGAGGCGGAATGAGCAGTTCTTC.

This chain connects TRBV2 to TRBJ1-2; D is perhaps TRBD1 (6 bases). This CDR3 comprises 13 residues. CDR1 SNHLY and CDR2 FYNNEI come from the germline V gene. The V and J ends lost 5 bases and 2 bases respectively, with 9 bases between them. CDR3: CASSTGTNYGYTF. DNA of the CDR3: TGTGCCAGCAGTACCGGGACAAACTATGGCTACACCTTC.

This chain joins TRBV9 and TRBJ1-6, with TRBD1 identical over 7 bases. CDR3 length equals 15 residues. J was trimmed by 5 bases and V by 6 bases; bases with no gene match: 8. Per germline, CDR1 SGDLS and CDR2 YYNGEE. The CDR3 reads CASTEGAQNNSPLHF. Written as DNA, the CDR3 is TGTGCCAGCACAGAGGGGGCGCAGAATAATTCACCCCTCCACTTT.

Here the CDR3 reads CASSPDRLNEKLFF. The CDR3 DNA is TGTGCCAGCTCGCCTGACAGGCTTAATGAAAAACTGTTTTTT. This chain links TRBV18 with TRBJ1-4; a weak D match, TRBD1 (6 bases). This CDR3 is built from 14 residues. The V end lost 6 bases, the J end lost 4 bases, and 12 bases lay between the germline ends. Germline values: CDR1 KGHSH, CDR2 LQKENI. Using reference TRBV18 and TRBJ1-4 for the parts outside the CDR3, the full variable domain is NAGVMQNPRHLVRRRGQEARLRCSPMKGHSHVYWYRQLPEEGLKFMVYLQKENIIDESGMPKERFSAEFPKEGPSILRIQQVVRGDSAAYFCASSPDRLNEKLFFGSGTQLSVL.

The rearrangement uses TRBV7-3 and TRBJ2-3, with D possibly matching TRBD2 (7 bases). Germline V gene lookup returns CDR1 SGHTA and CDR2 FQGTGA. The CDR3 spans 14 residues. V lost 7 bases, J lost 5 bases, and 16 bases lay in between. Here the CDR3 reads CASTLGGAIDTQYF. In nucleotides, the CDR3 is TGTGCCAGCACCCTGGGGGGGGCCATAGATACGCAGTATTTT.

V gene TRBV19 combines with J gene TRBJ2-6; D is possibly TRBD1 (5 bases). Germline CDR1 and CDR2: LNHDA and SQIVND (reference sequence). Trimming shortened V by 4 bases and J by 2 bases, and 15 bases separated the two germline ends. This CDR3 comprises 17 residues. CDR3 nucleotide sequence: TGTGCCAGTAGTACAGGAACCTGGGGCGCTGGGGCCAACGTCCTGACTTTC. Translating it yields CASSTGTWGAGANVLTF.

The chain couples TRBV15 to TRBJ2-7, with D perhaps matching TRBD2 (6 bases). Germline V gene lookup returns CDR1 LNHNV and CDR2 YYDKDF (reference sequence). Between the trimmed V and J ends, which lost 0 bases and 4 bases, there was a span of 13 bases. The CDR3 loop spans 15 amino acids. For the CDR3, the DNA is TGTGCCACCAGCAGAGATGTAGGGACTGGATACGAGCAGTACTTC. It specifies CATSRDVGTGYEQYF.

This CDR3 is CASSIDPTGYEQYF. The CDR3 coding sequence is TGTGCCAGTAGTATAGATCCTACAGGTTACGAGCAGTACTTC. This sequence joins TRBV19 and TRBJ2-7; a possible D gene is TRBD1 (5 bases). The V gene's germline CDR1 is LNHDA and CDR2 SQIVND (reference sequence). The CDR3 covers 14 residues. V was shortened by 0 bases and J by 4 bases, with 10 bases between the two germline ends.

The rearrangement links TRBV28 to TRBJ2-7; 11 bases align to TRBD2. Trimming at V came to 6 bases and at J to 5 bases, leaving 6 bases not matched to a gene. Germline CDR1 is MDHEN and CDR2 is SYDVKM. The CDR3 is 14 residues long. CDR3 region: CASRLAGGPHEQYF. CDR3 in DNA: TGTGCCAGCAGGTTAGCGGGAGGGCCACACGAGCAGTACTTC. The variable domain in full, completed from reference TRBV28 and TRBJ2-7, reads DVKVTQSSRYLVKRTGEKVFLECVQDMDHENMFWYRQDPGLGLRLIYFSYDVKMKEKGDIPEGYSVSREKKERFSLILESASTNQTSMYLCASRLAGGPHEQYFGPGTRLTVT.

J is TRBJ1-1 and V is TRBV28; no reliable D call. The CDR3 runs 12 residues. The germline V gene has CDR1 MDHEN and CDR2 SYDVKM. V was pared by 2 bases and J by 7 bases, with 8 bases between. The CDR3 nucleotides are TGTGCCAGCAGTTTAGGCGGGCGTGAAGCTTTCTTT. It encodes CASSLGGREAFF. The variable domain in full, completed from reference TRBV28 and TRBJ1-1, reads DVKVTQSSRYLVKRTGEKVFLECVQDMDHENMFWYRQDPGLGLRLIYFSYDVKMKEKGDIPEGYSVSREKKERFSLILESASTNQTSMYLCASSLGGREAFFGQGTRLTVV.

This chain connects TRBV5-1 to TRBJ2-2, with a tentative D call TRBD1 (5 bases). The CDR3 consists of 17 residues. V lost 2 bases and J 0 bases, leaving 14 bases between the germline ends. Germline values: CDR1 SGHRS, CDR2 YFSETQ. The chain's CDR3 is CASSLHKRGANTGELFF. CDR3 nucleotide sequence: TGCGCCAGCAGCTTACACAAAAGGGGTGCGAACACCGGGGAGCTGTTTTTT.

The J gene is TRBJ2-3, the V gene TRBV9; 7 bases align to TRBD2. Germline lookup yields CDR1 SGDLS and CDR2 YYNGEE. The length of the CDR3 is 15 residues. The V segment lost 0 bases and the J segment 6 bases; nucleotides outside the gene matches: 7. The CDR3 DNA sequence: TGTGCCAGCAGCGTAGGCGGGAGTTCGTTGGATACGCAGTATTTT. This sequence encodes CASSVGGSSLDTQYF.

The rearrangement links TRBV27 to TRBJ1-1; D might be TRBD1 (5 bases). CDR1 and CDR2 (germline): MNHEY, SMNVEV (reference sequence). This CDR3 has 15 residues. V was shortened by 5 bases and J by 1 base, with 14 bases between the two germline ends. The CDR3 nucleotides are TGTGCCAGCAGTACGCGACAGTTTAAGAACACTGAAGCTTTCTTT. This sequence encodes CASSTRQFKNTEAFF.